This record concerns one T cell receptor (beta chain) sequence. The specificity of this receptor is unknown. Nothing much larger sits one base from this clone, and base qualities are not available. Trimming takes 0 bases off V and 6 bases off J; junction bases not matched to a gene: 10. The CDR3 spans 17 residues, from the cysteine through the phenylalanine. Only the CDR3 DNA is retained, 51 bases long and in frame from the first base. In the germline V gene, CDR1 corresponds to SGDLS and CDR2 to YYNGEE. These data are taken from a study of cytomegalovirus exposure and HLA in healthy donors (dated by TCRdb to about 2017). Notes on the research overall: An earlier analysis of 587 of the donors reported 250 to 350 Gb of sequence data and about 120 million unique TCR beta sequences obtained from around 190 million T cells. To predict cytomegalovirus infection status, the study brought together high-throughput TCR immunosequencing, statistical association of individual TCRs with disease status, and machine learning. Typing coverage differed by locus: A, B, C, DRB1 and DQB1 were typed in roughly 620-630 donors, DQA1 in about 500, DPA1 in 600 to 610, and DPB1 in approximately 450. Four or five DR-DQ haplotypes were handled as single units for association and clustering because linkage in the cohort was strong. Among the approximately 400 genotyped donors, approximately 82% belonged to the genetic ancestry cluster associated with self-reported Caucasian donors. To decide whether each TCR beta V gene segment behaved as functional or pseudogenic, an earlier analysis of some 580 of the donors relied on high-throughput TCR beta sequencing. Among some 410 genotyped donors of the cohort, an average of approximately 240,000 unique TCR beta nucleotide sequences was sequenced per donor, of which approximately 19% were non-productive. In a later genetic analysis, genome-wide SNP genotypes for about three fifths of the 666 donors were used, and that subset was treated as a discovery cohort. All discovery cohort repertoires had been generated on a single sequencing platform. The study used immunosequencing to profile the T cell repertoires of 600 to 850 subjects and linked those repertoires to cytomegalovirus serostatus. The study aimed to test whether signatures of past pathogen exposure could be identified by cataloging public T cell receptors. A later analysis re-analyzed previously published TCR beta repertoires from roughly 630 donors and added high-resolution HLA genotyping to study TCR occurrence patterns. Donor age, sex, ethnicity and CMV serostatus were collected together with the repertoire data. HLA typing covered class I and class II loci at four-digit resolution. In addition to the first cohort of 666 subjects, a separate validation cohort of 130 or so different subjects was used. Rather than using new phenotypic data, the later analysis identified candidate immune exposures from TCR beta sequences and from how often those sequences occurred across donors. An early release covering around 630 HLA-typed donors comprised about 310 gigabases of sequencing data and 65 million to 100 million unique TCR sequences. What the work shows at the level of the full study, not this receptor alone: According to the authors, the approach could potentially be generalized to other disease states and immunological phenotypes. In a later analysis, several top co-occurrence clusters were reported to appear linked to parvovirus B19, influenza, CMV and Epstein-Barr virus. A further reported finding was that TCR beta sequences accurately predicted the HLA-A and HLA-B alleles for most subjects in the first cohort. The 87-base-pair reads could not distinguish some IMGT-functional V segments, including TRBV6-2 and TRBV6-3, so those segments were excluded. The study listed around 160 TCR beta chains as associated with cytomegalovirus. Linkage disequilibrium might explain the correlated functional status among segregating V segments, but an unknown experimental factor could not be excluded. The earlier analysis of 587 of the donors excluded some 15 rarely observed V segments, including chromosome 9 orphons, because counts were too low. In this cohort, only TCR beta chains were sequenced, and detectable features were limited by the absence of alpha or paired-chain data. For the cohort, immune exposure information was limited to CMV serostatus. Compared with equally common non-associated chains, HLA-associated TCR beta chains in a later analysis were more clonally expanded and had lower generation probabilities. The presence/absence analyses assumed that sequencing depth was roughly uniform across donors, and that assumption may not be true. In a later analysis, TCR association rates were found to vary across HLA loci, with the most associated TCRs seen for DRB1 alleles and the fewest for HLA-C alleles. In a later genetic analysis, a missense DCLRE1C variant was associated with V-gene and J-gene trimming of TCR beta chains, and the association was replicated in an independent cohort. Across donors, most TCR sequences were observed very rarely, whereas some public TCRs were present in many individuals. A later analysis found that most CMV-associated TCR beta chains appeared HLA-restricted, with HLA associations seemingly driven largely by CMV exposure. The sequencing pipeline was judged likely to have produced a cluster of highly shared sequence variants as a technical artifact. Strong co-occurrence of HLA alleles, especially DR and DQ, made assigning TCR associations to individual alleles difficult. In a later analysis, around 17,000 TCR beta sequences were associated with specific HLA alleles at a false discovery rate of 0.05. The classifier was reported to diagnose cytomegalovirus status with high specificity and sensitivity in both the original and validation cohorts. In an earlier analysis of 500 to 650 of the donors, most TCR beta V segments appeared in productive rearrangements about 90% or about 30% of the time, broadly matching IMGT annotations. A few of the identified cytomegalovirus-associated TCR beta chains were confirmed in vitro to be specific for cytomegalovirus antigens. Because HLA typing was unavailable for some donors at each locus, only the typed subset was used in association tests. In a later genetic analysis, fewer N-insertions in productive TCRs were reported among donors in an Asian-associated ancestry cluster than the roughly 700-donor mean.

The library was produced with the immunoSEQ multiplex PCR assay. For the multiplex PCR, a mixture combining 60 forward primers for TCR Vbeta segments and 13 reverse primers for TCR Jbeta segments was used. A multiplex PCR assay on genomic DNA amplified the CDR3 region of rearranged TCR beta genes. The amplified TCR beta libraries were sequenced on the Illumina HiSeq System as 87-base-pair reads. On the authors' methods: A later analysis tallied 70 million to 100 million unique TCR beta chains across the 650 to 750 repertoires, and approximately 12 million of those chains were shared by two or more donors. Raw reads were error-corrected and collapsed into unique sequences with a nearest-neighbor algorithm that merged closely related sequences to remove PCR and sequencing errors. V, D and J gene segments were assigned by aligning CDR3 sequences to IMGT reference sequences. Each retained sequence needed at least a six-nucleotide match to both a V gene segment and a J gene segment. Rearrangements were classified as productive when the CDR3 lacked stop codons and remained in frame with V and J, and all other rearrangements were classified as non-productive. Following IMGT convention, CDR3 was defined as the stretch from the second conserved V-encoded cysteine to the conserved J-encoded phenylalanine. The earlier analysis of roughly 590 of the donors excluded sequences that lacked an unambiguous match to a single V gene segment. An earlier analysis of almost 600 of the donors classified V segments as functional when productive rearrangements were above 56.7% and as segregating when the standard deviation between donors was above 5%. A statistical classification framework was built for diagnosing cytomegalovirus status from the catalog of TCR beta chain sequences. In a later analysis, TCR nucleotide sequences were compared against IMGT/GENE-DB human TR gene sequences so that V and J genes could be assigned. Using the TCRdist pipeline, a later analysis assigned CDR3 sequences along with most-parsimonious VDJ recombination scenarios. In a later analysis, every TCR beta chain was defined by the combination of its CDR3 amino acid sequence and its V-gene family, and reads without a unique V-gene family were dropped. A later analysis removed over 500 highly shared, low-generation-probability nucleotide sequences to deal with suspected cross-contamination and a sequencing artifact. In a later analysis, a clonal expansion index was calculated for each public chain from normalized within-repertoire ranks of inferred template counts. In a later analysis, generation probabilities were computed using a VDJ recombination model fitted to out-of-frame rearrangements, and the results were checked against IGoR. A later analysis scored TCR-TCR, TCR-HLA and TCR-CMV co-occurrence with hypergeometric tests, applying a repertoire-size bias correction to TCR pairs. A later analysis estimated false discovery rates by permuting HLA or CMV assignments 20 times. A later analysis grouped co-occurring TCRs with DBSCAN, adding TCRdist sequence similarity when clustering within HLA-allele-positive subsets. For co-occurrence clustering, repertoires with fewer than 30,000 or more than 120,000 public chains were excluded, along with a handful of repertoires with anomalous nucleotide sharing. Held by TCRdb, this immuneACCESS table contains in-frame sequences only and omits some clones. Under half of the omission traces to an unresolved V gene where checked; the cause of the rest is unknown. The DNA was the basis for D and trimming; V, J and clone size are from that table. Present in this sample are about 210,000 clones, around 79% of which were seen just once. The top ten clones comprise about 2% of the sample.

The cohort was made up of around 720 healthy bone marrow donors. At the time of sampling, every cohort member was nominally healthy, though immune exposures that went unrecorded were likely present. The donor tested CMV seronegative and was one of the 352 seronegative cohort members. A peripheral blood sample was provided by each donor, and peripheral blood mononuclear cells were used for TCR beta sequencing. Genomic DNA extraction from the blood cell samples was performed with the Qiagen DNeasy Blood Extraction Kit. The source is a male donor in good health and CMV-seronegative. The sequence joins TRBV9 to TRBJ2-2; TRBD1 aligns with 8 central bases. The sample was PBMCs. DNA sequence: TGTGCCAGCAGCGTAGATGGACAGGGATGGATGTCCGGGGAGCTGTTTTTT. Translation gives CASSVDGQGWMSGELFF. The entire variable domain, with the stretches around the CDR3 drawn from the reference TRBV9 and TRBJ2-2 proteins, is DSGVTQTPKHLITATGQRVTLRCSPRSGDLSVYWYQQSLDQGLQFLIQYYNGEERAKGNILERFSAQQFPDLHSELNLSSLELGDSALYFCASSVDGQGWMSGELFFGEGSRLTVL.